This paragraph reports one T cell receptor beta chain. This table comes from immunoSEQ multiplex PCR, and its TCRdb copy is limited to in-frame clones, with some not included. The table includes 120,000 to 150,000 clones, approximately 85% detected once. Between the trimmed V and J ends, which lost 1 base and 5 bases, there was a span of 12 bases. Germline lookup yields CDR1 SGHTA and CDR2 FQGNSA. This CDR3 is built from 15 residues. The source of the sample is a study of T cell responses to AZD1222 COVID-19 vaccine. The sequences come from peripheral blood, collected 28 days after the second dose of the MenACWY control vaccine. The V gene is TRBV7-2, the J gene TRBJ1-5; D call uncertain. The TCR comes from an adult who received the MenACWY meningococcal vaccine as a control. CDR3 sequence: CASSLDKVPHQPQHF. CDR3 DNA: TGTGCCAGCAGCTTAGACAAAGTGCCTCATCAGCCCCAGCATTTT. Filled out from reference TRBV7-2 and TRBJ1-5, the complete variable domain reads GAGVSQSPSNKVTEKGKDVELRCDPISGHTALYWYRQSLGQGLEFLIYFQGNSAPDKSGLPSDRFSAERTGGSVSTLTIQRTQQEDSAVYLCASSLDKVPHQPQHFGDGTRLSIL.